This TCR beta chain was documented in a study of blood T cell repertoires in COVID-19. Trimming cost V 5 bases and J 0 bases, with 7 bases left between them. The CDR3 is made up of 14 amino acids. Looked up from germline, CDR1 is KGHDR and CDR2 is SFDVKD. How the authors handled the data: Counts of nucleated cells, estimated from reference gene primer amplification, were obtained. TCRdb keeps only in-frame clones here, not all; method: immunoSEQ multiplex PCR. V and J calls and clone size are given by that table; D and trimming were obtained from the DNA. The sample shows tens of thousands of clones, approximately 88% of them seen only once.

This sequence was found in a man in his 70s with acute or convalescent COVID-19. V and J are TRBV24-1 and TRBJ1-5; D possibly corresponds to TRBD1 (5 bases). Sequencing was done on a sample of peripheral blood. CDR3 in DNA: TGTGCCACCAGTGGCCAGGGTAGCAATCAGCCCCAGCATTTT. Protein sequence: CATSGQGSNQPQHF.